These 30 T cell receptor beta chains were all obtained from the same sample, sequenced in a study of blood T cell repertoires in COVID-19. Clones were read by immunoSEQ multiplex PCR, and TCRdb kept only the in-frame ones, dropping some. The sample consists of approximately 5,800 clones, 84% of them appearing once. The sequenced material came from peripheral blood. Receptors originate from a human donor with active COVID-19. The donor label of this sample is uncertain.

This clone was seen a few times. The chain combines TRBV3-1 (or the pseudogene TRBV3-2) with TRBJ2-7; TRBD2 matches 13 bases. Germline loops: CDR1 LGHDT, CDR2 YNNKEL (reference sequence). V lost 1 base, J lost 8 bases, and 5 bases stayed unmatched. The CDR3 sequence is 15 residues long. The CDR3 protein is CASSQGTSGSGKQYF. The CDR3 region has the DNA TGTGCCAGCAGCCAAGGGACTAGCGGGAGTGGTAAGCAGTACTTC.

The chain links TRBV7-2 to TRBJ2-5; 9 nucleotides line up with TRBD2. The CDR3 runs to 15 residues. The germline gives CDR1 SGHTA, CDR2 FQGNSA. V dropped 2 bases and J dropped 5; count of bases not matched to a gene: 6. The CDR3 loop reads CASSLLSGGGETQYF. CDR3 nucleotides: TGTGCCAGCAGCTTACTTAGCGGGGGTGGGGAGACCCAGTACTTC.

The DNA for the CDR3 is TGTGCCAGCAGCTCAGTCGGGGGCTCCTACAATGAGCAGTTCTTC. The encoded protein is CASSSVGGSYNEQFF. This chain connects TRBV7-8 to TRBJ2-1; the D gene is possibly TRBD2 (6 bases). V was shortened by 4 bases and J by 0 bases, with 10 bases between the two germline ends. Germline V gives CDR1 SGHVS, CDR2 FQNEAQ. The CDR3 sequence is 15 residues long. Variable domain in full (rest from reference TRBV7-8 and TRBJ2-1): GAGVSQSPRYKVAKRGQDVALRCDPISGHVSLFWYQQALGQGPEFLTYFQNEAQLDKSGLPSDRFFAERPEGSVSTLKIQRTQQEDSAVYLCASSSVGGSYNEQFFGPGTRLTVL.

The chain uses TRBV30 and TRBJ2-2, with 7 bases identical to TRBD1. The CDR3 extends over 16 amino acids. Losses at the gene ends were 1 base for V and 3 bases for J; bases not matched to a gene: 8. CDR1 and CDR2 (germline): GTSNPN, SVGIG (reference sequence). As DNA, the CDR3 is TGTGCCTGGAGTGCACGAGCAGGGGGATACACCGGGGAGCTGTTTTTT. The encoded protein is CAWSARAGGYTGELFF.

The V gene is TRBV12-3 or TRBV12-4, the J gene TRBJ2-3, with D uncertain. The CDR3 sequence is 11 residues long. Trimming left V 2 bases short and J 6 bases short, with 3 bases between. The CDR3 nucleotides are TGTGCCAGCAGTTTACTGGATACGCAGTATTTT. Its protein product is CASSLLDTQYF.

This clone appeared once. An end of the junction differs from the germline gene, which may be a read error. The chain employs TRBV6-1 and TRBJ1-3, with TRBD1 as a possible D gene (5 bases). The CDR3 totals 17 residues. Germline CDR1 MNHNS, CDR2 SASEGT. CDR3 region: CASSKAQGASSGNTIYF. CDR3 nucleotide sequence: TGTGCCAGCAGTAAAGCCCAGGGTGCGTCCTCTGGAAACACCATATATTTT.

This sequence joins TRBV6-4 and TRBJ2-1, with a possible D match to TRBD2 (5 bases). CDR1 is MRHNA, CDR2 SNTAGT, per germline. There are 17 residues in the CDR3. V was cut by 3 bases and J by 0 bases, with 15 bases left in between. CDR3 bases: TGTGCCAGCAGTGAGTCCCCGGGATTGAGCTCCTACAATGAGCAGTTCTTC. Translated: CASSESPGLSSYNEQFF.

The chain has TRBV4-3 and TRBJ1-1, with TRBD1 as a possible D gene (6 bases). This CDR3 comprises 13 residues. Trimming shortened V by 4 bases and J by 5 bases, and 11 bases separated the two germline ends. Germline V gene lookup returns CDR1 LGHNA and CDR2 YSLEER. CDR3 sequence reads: CASSPGRGTEAFF. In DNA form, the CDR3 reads TGCGCCAGCAGCCCTGGGAGGGGGACTGAAGCTTTCTTT.

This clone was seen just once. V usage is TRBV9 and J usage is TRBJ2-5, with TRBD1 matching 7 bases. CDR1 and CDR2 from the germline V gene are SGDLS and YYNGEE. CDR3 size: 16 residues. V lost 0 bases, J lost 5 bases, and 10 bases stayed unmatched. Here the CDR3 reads CASSVATGAVGETQYF. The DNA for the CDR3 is TGTGCCAGCAGCGTAGCTACAGGGGCCGTAGGGGAGACCCAGTACTTC. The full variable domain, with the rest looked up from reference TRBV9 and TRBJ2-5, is DSGVTQTPKHLITATGQRVTLRCSPRSGDLSVYWYQQSLDQGLQFLIQYYNGEERAKGNILERFSAQQFPDLHSELNLSSLELGDSALYFCASSVATGAVGETQYFGPGTRLLVL.

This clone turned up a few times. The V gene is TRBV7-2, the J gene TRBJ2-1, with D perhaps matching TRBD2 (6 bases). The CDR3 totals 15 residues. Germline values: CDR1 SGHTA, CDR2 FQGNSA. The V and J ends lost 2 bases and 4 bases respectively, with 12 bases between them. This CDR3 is CASSLSGTGYNEQFF. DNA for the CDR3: TGTGCCAGCAGCTTAAGTGGGACTGGATACAATGAGCAGTTCTTC.

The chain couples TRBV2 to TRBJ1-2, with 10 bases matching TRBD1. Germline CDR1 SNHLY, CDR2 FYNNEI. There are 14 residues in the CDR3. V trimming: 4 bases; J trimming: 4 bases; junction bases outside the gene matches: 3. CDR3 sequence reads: CASSGTGGTYGYTF. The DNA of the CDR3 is TGTGCCAGCAGTGGGACAGGGGGAACCTATGGCTACACCTTC.

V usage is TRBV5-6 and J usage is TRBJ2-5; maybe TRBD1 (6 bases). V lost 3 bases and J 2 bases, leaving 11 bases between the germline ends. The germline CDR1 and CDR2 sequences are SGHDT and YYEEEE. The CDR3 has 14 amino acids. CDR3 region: CASSYRDIQETQYF. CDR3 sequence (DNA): TGTGCCAGCAGCTACCGGGACATTCAAGAGACCCAGTACTTC.

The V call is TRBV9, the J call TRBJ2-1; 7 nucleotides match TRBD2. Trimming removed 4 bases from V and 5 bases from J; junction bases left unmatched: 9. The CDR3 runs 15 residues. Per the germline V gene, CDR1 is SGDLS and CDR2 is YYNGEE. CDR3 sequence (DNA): TGTGCCAGCAGCTCGGAGGGACTACCCAACAATGAGCAGTTCTTC. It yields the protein CASSSEGLPNNEQFF.

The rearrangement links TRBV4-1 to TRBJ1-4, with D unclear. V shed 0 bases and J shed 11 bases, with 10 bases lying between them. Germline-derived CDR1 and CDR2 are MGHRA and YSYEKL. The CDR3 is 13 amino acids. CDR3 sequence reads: CASSQDDRGKLFF. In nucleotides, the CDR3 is TGCGCCAGCAGCCAAGATGATCGGGGTAAACTGTTTTTT.

DNA of the CDR3: TGTGCCAGCAGCTTGGGAGTACAGGGGGCTAGGAGAAACAATGAGCAGTTCTTC. This sequence encodes CASSLGVQGARRNNEQFF. The V gene is TRBV5-4, the J gene TRBJ2-1; 9 bases are a match to TRBD1. Germline CDR1 reads SGHNT; CDR2 reads YYREEE (reference sequence). The CDR3 length is 18 residues. V was clipped by 0 bases and J by 5 bases; unmatched bases: 12.

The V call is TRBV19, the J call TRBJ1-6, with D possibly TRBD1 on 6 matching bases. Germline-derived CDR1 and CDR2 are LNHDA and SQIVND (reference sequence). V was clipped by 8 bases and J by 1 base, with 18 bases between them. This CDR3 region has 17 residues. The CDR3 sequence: CASASSHRVSYNSPLHF. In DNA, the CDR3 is TGTGCCAGTGCAAGTTCCCACAGGGTTTCCTATAATTCACCCCTCCACTTT.

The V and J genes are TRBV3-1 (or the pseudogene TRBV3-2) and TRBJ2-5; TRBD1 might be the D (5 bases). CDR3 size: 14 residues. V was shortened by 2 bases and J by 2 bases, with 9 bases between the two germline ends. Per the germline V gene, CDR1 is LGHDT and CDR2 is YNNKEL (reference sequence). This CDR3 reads CASSQRTGQETQYF. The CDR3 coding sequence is TGTGCCAGCAGCCAACGCACAGGACAAGAGACCCAGTACTTC.

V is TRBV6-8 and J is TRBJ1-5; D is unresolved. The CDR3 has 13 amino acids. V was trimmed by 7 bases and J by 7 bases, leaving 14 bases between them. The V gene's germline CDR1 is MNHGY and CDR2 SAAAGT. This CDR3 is CASIQPGMQPQHF. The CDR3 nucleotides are TGTGCCAGCATCCAGCCAGGAATGCAGCCCCAGCATTTT.

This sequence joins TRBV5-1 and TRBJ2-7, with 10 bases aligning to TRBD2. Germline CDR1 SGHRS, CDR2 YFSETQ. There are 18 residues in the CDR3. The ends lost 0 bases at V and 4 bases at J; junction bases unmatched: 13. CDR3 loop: CASSLGSVRTSGYYEQYF. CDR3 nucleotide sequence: TGCGCCAGCAGCTTGGGGTCGGTCCGGACTAGCGGATATTACGAGCAGTACTTC.

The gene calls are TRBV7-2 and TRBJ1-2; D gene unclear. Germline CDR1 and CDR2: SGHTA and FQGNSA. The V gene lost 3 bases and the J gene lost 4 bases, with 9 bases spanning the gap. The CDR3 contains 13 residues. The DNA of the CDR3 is TGTGCCAGCAGCTTTGGACTGGTCTATGGCTACACCTTC. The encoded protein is CASSFGLVYGYTF. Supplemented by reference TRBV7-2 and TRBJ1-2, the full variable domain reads GAGVSQSPSNKVTEKGKDVELRCDPISGHTALYWYRQSLGQGLEFLIYFQGNSAPDKSGLPSDRFSAERTGGSVSTLTIQRTQQEDSAVYLCASSFGLVYGYTFGSGTRLTVV.

The CDR3 spells CASSLARYEQYF. CDR3 nucleotide sequence: TGTGCCAGCAGCTTAGCGCGCTACGAGCAGTACTTC. The genes are TRBV7-2 and TRBJ2-7; D ambiguous. The CDR3 runs to 12 residues. Germline V gene sequence: CDR1 SGHTA, CDR2 FQGNSA. The germline V and J ends were trimmed by 0 bases and 3 bases, with 3 bases remaining between them.

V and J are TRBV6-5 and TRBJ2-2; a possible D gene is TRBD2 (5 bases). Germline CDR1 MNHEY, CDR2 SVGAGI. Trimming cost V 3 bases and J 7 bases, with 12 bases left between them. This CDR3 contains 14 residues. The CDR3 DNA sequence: TGTGCCAGCAGTTATCCGGGGAGTATCGGGGAGCTGTTTTTT. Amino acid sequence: CASSYPGSIGELFF.

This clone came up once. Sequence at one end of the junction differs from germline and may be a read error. The CDR3 region has the DNA TGTGCTAGCAGCTTAGCCGCACTAGCGGGAGTGGCAGATACGCAGTATTTT. Translating gives CASSLAALAGVADTQYF. This chain uses TRBV7-7 with TRBJ2-3; 11 positions match TRBD2. The CDR3 totals 17 residues. Germline lookup yields CDR1 SSHAT and CDR2 FNYEAQ (reference sequence).

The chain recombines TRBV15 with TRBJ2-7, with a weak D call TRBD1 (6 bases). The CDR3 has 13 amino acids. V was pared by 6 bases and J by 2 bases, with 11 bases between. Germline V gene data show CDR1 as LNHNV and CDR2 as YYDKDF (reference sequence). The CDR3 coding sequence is TGTGCCACCAGAGGGGACAACACCTACGAGCAGTACTTC. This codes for CATRGDNTYEQYF.

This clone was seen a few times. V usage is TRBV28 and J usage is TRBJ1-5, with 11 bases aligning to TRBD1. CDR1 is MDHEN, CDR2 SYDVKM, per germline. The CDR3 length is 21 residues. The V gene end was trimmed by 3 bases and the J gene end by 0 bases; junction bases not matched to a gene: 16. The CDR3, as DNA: TGTGCCAGCAGTTTGGAGCTGGGGACAGGGGGAGACTCATATAGCAATCAGCCCCAGCATTTT. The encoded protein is CASSLELGTGGDSYSNQPQHF.

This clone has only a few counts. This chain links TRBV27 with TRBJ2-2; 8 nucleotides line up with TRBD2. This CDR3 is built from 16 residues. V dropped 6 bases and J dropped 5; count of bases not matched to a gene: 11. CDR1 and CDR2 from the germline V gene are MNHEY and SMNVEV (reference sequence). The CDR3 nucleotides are TGTGCCAGCAGACCGACTAGCGAACTGGGAACCGGGGAGCTGTTTTTT. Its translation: CASRPTSELGTGELFF.

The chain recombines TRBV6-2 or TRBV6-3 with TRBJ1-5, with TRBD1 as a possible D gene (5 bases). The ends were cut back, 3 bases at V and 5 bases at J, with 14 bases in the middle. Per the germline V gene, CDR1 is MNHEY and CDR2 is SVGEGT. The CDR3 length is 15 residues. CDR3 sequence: CASSYSGRVDQPQHF. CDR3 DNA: TGTGCCAGCAGTTATAGTGGCAGGGTGGATCAGCCCCAGCATTTT.

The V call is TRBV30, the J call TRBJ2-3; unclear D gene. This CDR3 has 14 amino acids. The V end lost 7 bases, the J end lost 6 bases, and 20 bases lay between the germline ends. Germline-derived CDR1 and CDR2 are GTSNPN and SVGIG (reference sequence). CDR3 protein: CALHLAAKWDTQYF. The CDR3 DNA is TGTGCCTTACACCTGGCGGCTAAGTGGGATACGCAGTATTTT.

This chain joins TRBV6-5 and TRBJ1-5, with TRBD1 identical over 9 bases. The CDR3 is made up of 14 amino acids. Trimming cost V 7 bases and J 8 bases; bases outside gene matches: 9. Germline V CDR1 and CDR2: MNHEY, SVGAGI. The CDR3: CASNPTGGREPQHF. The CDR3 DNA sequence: TGTGCCAGCAATCCCACAGGGGGCCGGGAGCCCCAGCATTTT.

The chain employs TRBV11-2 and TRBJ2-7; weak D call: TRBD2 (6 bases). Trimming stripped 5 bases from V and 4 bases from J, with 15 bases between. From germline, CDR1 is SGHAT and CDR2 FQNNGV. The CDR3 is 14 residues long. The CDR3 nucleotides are TGTGCCAGCAGCCCCCAGGGAGGTCGGTACGAGCAGTACTTC. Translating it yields CASSPQGGRYEQYF.